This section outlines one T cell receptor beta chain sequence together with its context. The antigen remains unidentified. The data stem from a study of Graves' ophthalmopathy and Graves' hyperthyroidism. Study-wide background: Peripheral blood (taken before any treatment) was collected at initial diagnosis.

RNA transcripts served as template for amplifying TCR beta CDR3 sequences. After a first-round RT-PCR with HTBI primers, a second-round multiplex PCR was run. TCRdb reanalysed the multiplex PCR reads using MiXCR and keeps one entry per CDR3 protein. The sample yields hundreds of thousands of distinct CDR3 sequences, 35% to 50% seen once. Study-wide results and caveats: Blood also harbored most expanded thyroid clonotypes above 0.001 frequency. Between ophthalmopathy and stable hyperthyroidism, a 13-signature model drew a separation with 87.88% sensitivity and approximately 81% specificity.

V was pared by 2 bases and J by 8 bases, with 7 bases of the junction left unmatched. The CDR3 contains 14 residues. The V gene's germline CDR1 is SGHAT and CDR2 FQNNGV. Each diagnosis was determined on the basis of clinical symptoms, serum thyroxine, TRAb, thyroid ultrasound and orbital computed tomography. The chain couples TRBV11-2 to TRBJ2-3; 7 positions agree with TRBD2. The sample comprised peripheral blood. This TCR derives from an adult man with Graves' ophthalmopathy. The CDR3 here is CASSLWPSGGTQYF. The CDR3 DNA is TGTGCCAGCAGCTTATGGCCTAGCGGCGGTACGCAGTATTTT. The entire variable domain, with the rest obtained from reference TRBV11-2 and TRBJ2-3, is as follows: EAGVAQSPRYKIIEKRQSVAFWCNPISGHATLYWYQQILGQGPKLLIQFQNNGVVDDSQLPKDRFSAERLKGVDSTLKIQPAKLEDSAVYLCASSLWPSGGTQYFGPGTRLTVL.